These 20 T cell receptor beta chains share one sample of origin, sequenced in a study of Ad26.COV2.S vaccination and SARS-CoV-2 variants. Only in-frame clones appear in the TCRdb table, and some are missing; sequencing was by immunoSEQ multiplex PCR. The sample comprises about 390,000 clones, approximately 90% of which are singletons, and approximately 3.7% rests with the top ten. Treatment denoted: around 19 received Ad26.COV2.S at low or high dose, single or two shots; 5 received placebo; per-sample allocation not given. Sample collection was performed on day 63 after the first vaccine or placebo injection. The input for sequencing was peripheral blood, taken in a trial of Ad26.COV2.S vaccine versus placebo. Every receptor here comes from a person between 18 and 65 years old who received the Ad26.COV2.S COVID-19 vaccine or a placebo.

V and J are TRBV27 and TRBJ2-2; 12 bases match TRBD2. V shed 2 bases and J 6 bases; nucleotides not matched to a gene: 7. Germline CDR1 is MNHEY and CDR2 is SMNVEV (reference sequence). This CDR3 comprises 17 residues. CDR3 region: CASSLLLAGGRAGELFF. The DNA for the CDR3 is TGTGCCAGCAGTTTACTACTAGCGGGGGGCCGGGCCGGGGAGCTGTTTTTT.

The chain has TRBV15 and TRBJ2-3, with D possibly called TRBD1 or TRBD2 (5 bases each). The V gene lost 1 base and the J gene lost 2 bases, with 10 bases spanning the gap. This CDR3 spans 15 amino acids. CDR1 LNHNV and CDR2 YYDKDF come from the germline V gene (reference sequence). CDR3 residues: CATSRARGPTDTQYF. The DNA for the CDR3 is TGTGCCACCAGCAGAGCGAGGGGTCCCACAGATACGCAGTATTTT.

The chain uses TRBV23-1 and TRBJ1-5; D is undetermined. TRBV23-1 is reported as an ORF; its role is uncertain. CDR3 length: 16 residues. Trimming removed 1 base from V and 3 bases from J, with 13 bases in between. CDR3 DNA: TGCGCCAGCAGTCAATACACTTACCGATTCAATCAGCCCCAGCATTTT. Translated: CASSQYTYRFNQPQHF.

The chain carries TRBV19 and TRBJ2-7, with 8 bases matching TRBD1. Germline V gene lookup returns CDR1 LNHDA and CDR2 SQIVND (reference sequence). The CDR3 consists of 17 residues. The trim removed 6 bases at V and 2 bases at J, leaving 15 bases unmatched. The CDR3 DNA reads as TGTGCCAGTAGCTCCATCCACGGAGACAGGGGTCCCTACGAGCAGTACTTC. It codes for CASSSIHGDRGPYEQYF.

The chain is built from TRBV28 and TRBJ2-3; TRBD1 matches at 8 bases. The trim removed 8 bases at V and 6 bases at J, leaving 13 bases unmatched. The CDR3 loop spans 15 amino acids. The V gene's germline CDR1 is MDHEN and CDR2 SYDVKM. The CDR3 bases are TGTGCCAGCGCGACAGGGGCGGCGGGGACCGATACGCAGTATTTT. Protein: CASATGAAGTDTQYF.

The V and J genes are TRBV25-1 and TRBJ2-7; D possibly corresponds to TRBD2 (5 bases). CDR1 is MGHDK and CDR2 is SYGVNS in the germline V gene. This CDR3 region has 12 residues. Trimming pared 4 bases from V and 4 bases from J, leaving 8 bases between. CDR3 DNA sequence: TGTGCCAGCAGTGGTCGGGGATACGAGCAGTACTTC. Translation gives CASSGRGYEQYF.

The genes are TRBV7-9 and TRBJ2-1; maybe TRBD1 (6 bases). V was shortened by 5 bases and J by 4 bases, with 18 bases between the two germline ends. CDR3 length: 16 residues. Germline V gene lookup returns CDR1 SEHNR and CDR2 FQNEAQ (reference sequence). The CDR3 protein is CASSVHRDTPYNEQFF. The CDR3 DNA follows: TGTGCCAGCAGCGTCCACAGGGACACCCCTTACAATGAGCAGTTCTTC.

The rearrangement joins TRBV6-5 to TRBJ2-2; 7 nucleotides match TRBD2. J gave up 6 bases and V 6 bases, and 4 bases lay outside the gene matches. Germline assignment: CDR1 MNHEY and CDR2 SVGAGI. The CDR3 is made up of 13 amino acids. The CDR3 DNA follows: TGTGCCAGCAGGCCCCGGGAGGCCGGGGAGCTGTTTTTT. This translates into CASRPREAGELFF.

The chain joins TRBV5-1 to TRBJ2-1; the D gene is possibly TRBD2 (6 bases). Trimming cost V 0 bases and J 9 bases, with 16 bases left between them. The germline V gene has CDR1 SGHRS and CDR2 YFSETQ. The CDR3 is made up of 15 amino acids. The CDR3, as DNA: TGCGCCAGCAGCTTGGCGGGAGCCCTTAGGGGTGAGCAGTTCTTC. It specifies CASSLAGALRGEQFF.

The chain has TRBV6-2 or TRBV6-3 and TRBJ1-1; D is unclear. V lost 0 bases and J lost 0, with 8 bases in between. CDR3 size: 15 residues. Germline V gene data show CDR1 as MNHEY and CDR2 as SVGEGT. The CDR3 coding sequence is TGTGCCAGCAGTTACTCACAGATCCTGAACACTGAAGCTTTCTTT. Residues: CASSYSQILNTEAFF.

This clone turned up a few times. The chain couples TRBV7-9 to TRBJ1-2; D unresolved. The CDR3 spans 13 residues. With 4 bases removed from V and 5 bases from J, the gap between germline ends came to 11 bases. From germline, CDR1 is SEHNR and CDR2 FQNEAQ (reference sequence). DNA of the CDR3: TGTGCCAGCAGCTCCTCCGGTGTGTATGGCTACACCTTC. It encodes CASSSSGVYGYTF. The full variable domain, its missing parts supplied by reference TRBV7-9 and TRBJ1-2, is DTGVSQNPRHKITKRGQNVTFRCDPISEHNRLYWYRQTLGQGPEFLTYFQNEAQLEKSRLLSDRFSAERPKGSFSTLEIQRTEQGDSAMYLCASSSSGVYGYTFGSGTRLTVV.

The chain uses TRBV6-1 and TRBJ1-3; D gene unclear. This CDR3 comprises 14 residues. V lost 2 bases to trimming and J lost 4 bases, with 9 bases between them. CDR1 MNHNS and CDR2 SASEGT come from the germline V gene. DNA for the CDR3: TGTGCCAGCAGTGAAAGGAGGAACGGAAACACCATATATTTT. As protein: CASSERRNGNTIYF.

This rearrangement joins TRBV7-9 to TRBJ1-6; D not certain. CDR3 size: 16 residues. Trimming shortened V by 0 bases and J by 8 bases, and 14 bases separated the two germline ends. Germline V gene data show CDR1 as SEHNR and CDR2 as FQNEAQ (reference sequence). CDR3 sequence: CASSLARPFNYSPLHF. CDR3 nucleotides: TGTGCCAGCAGCTTAGCCCGGCCGTTTAATTATTCACCCCTCCACTTT. Full variable domain (outside the CDR3, taken from reference TRBV7-9 and TRBJ1-6): DTGVSQNPRHKITKRGQNVTFRCDPISEHNRLYWYRQTLGQGPEFLTYFQNEAQLEKSRLLSDRFSAERPKGSFSTLEIQRTEQGDSAMYLCASSLARPFNYSPLHFGNGTRLTVT.

The rearrangement joins TRBV11-2 to TRBJ2-7; weak D call: TRBD2 (5 bases). V gave up 7 bases and J gave up 1 base, with 17 bases separating them. The CDR3 is 15 residues long. Per germline, CDR1 SGHAT and CDR2 FQNNGV. The CDR3 protein is CASTPGGGRSYEQYF. The CDR3 DNA is TGTGCCAGCACCCCCGGTGGTGGGAGATCCTACGAGCAGTACTTC.

This CDR3 reads CASSLRRGVQQETQYF. The CDR3 nucleotides read TGTGCCAGCAGCTTGAGGCGGGGGGTCCAGCAAGAGACCCAGTACTTC. J is TRBJ2-5 and V is TRBV5-6; TRBD2 aligns across 8 bases. Germline CDR1 and CDR2: SGHDT and YYEEEE. This CDR3 comprises 16 residues. J was trimmed by 2 bases and V by 1 base; bases with no gene match: 7.

The V gene is TRBV10-3, the J gene TRBJ1-1; D ambiguous. The CDR3 has 12 amino acids. Trimming shortened V by 6 bases and J by 1 base, and 6 bases separated the two germline ends. Germline V gene lookup returns CDR1 ENHRY and CDR2 SYGVKD. The CDR3 sequence is CAIREPNTEAFF. The CDR3 region has the DNA TGTGCCATCAGGGAACCGAACACTGAAGCTTTCTTT.

The gene calls are TRBV27 and TRBJ2-3; TRBD1 matches 10 bases. Germline assignment: CDR1 MNHEY and CDR2 SMNVEV (reference sequence). The length of the CDR3 is 14 residues. V shed 5 bases, J shed 11 bases, and the junction held 10 bases outside the gene matches. This CDR3 is CASSPQGQGLGQYF. CDR3 bases: TGTGCCAGCAGTCCCCAGGGACAGGGGCTTGGGCAGTATTTT.

The CDR3, as DNA: TGTGCCAGCAGCTTAAGTTTGGATGTCAATGAGCAGTTCTTC. Amino acid sequence: CASSLSLDVNEQFF. The rearrangement uses TRBV7-2 and TRBJ2-1; D is undetermined. With 2 bases removed from V and 6 bases from J, the gap between germline ends came to 11 bases. There are 14 residues in the CDR3. CDR1 and CDR2 (germline): SGHTA, FQGNSA. Combining the CDR3 with reference TRBV7-2 and TRBJ2-1 gives the whole variable domain GAGVSQSPSNKVTEKGKDVELRCDPISGHTALYWYRQSLGQGLEFLIYFQGNSAPDKSGLPSDRFSAERTGGSVSTLTIQRTQQEDSAVYLCASSLSLDVNEQFFGPGTRLTVL.

This rearrangement joins TRBV6-5 to TRBJ1-2; TRBD1 aligns across 7 bases. The CDR3 sequence is 10 residues long. Germline trimming cut 8 bases from V and 13 bases from J; bases unmatched to any gene: 7. CDR1 and CDR2 from the germline V gene are MNHEY and SVGAGI. CDR3 region: CASDDREVTF. The CDR3 DNA is TGTGCCAGCGATGACAGGGAGGTCACCTTC.

The gene calls are TRBV6-6 and TRBJ1-5; 12 bases map to TRBD1. Germline V gene data show CDR1 as MNHNY and CDR2 as SVGAGI (reference sequence). The CDR3 has 16 amino acids. Losses at the gene ends were 7 bases for V and 6 bases for J; bases not matched to a gene: 10. The CDR3 reads CASMPGQGAKAQPQHF. In DNA, the CDR3 is TGTGCCAGCATGCCGGGACAGGGGGCAAAGGCTCAGCCCCAGCATTTT.